A selection of T cell receptor beta chains follows, all from one sample in a study of CD8 T cells in Susac syndrome. MiXCR, run by TCRdb on the immunoSEQ multiplex PCR reads, gives a single entry per CDR3 protein. The sample contains some 260,000 distinct CDR3 sequences, roughly 85% of which appear only once. Sequencing was carried out using CD8+ T cells from PBMCs. The source is a human donor with multiple sclerosis. The CDR3 runs from the conserved cysteine through the conserved F or W. The order of the fields is D gene, J gene, clone size, V gene, CDR3 protein, CDR3 DNA. The D gene is left open where the match is weak. Some rows have no size entry. The others give once, few or many, or a class for an expanded clone.

-	TRBJ2-3	-	TRBV28	CARTGDSPSTDTQYF	TGTGCCAGGACGGGGGACAGCCCTAGCACAGATACGCAGTATTTT
TRBD1	TRBJ1-4	-	TRBV7-9	CASSKDRARGATNEKLFF	TGTGCCAGCAGCAAAGACAGGGCGAGGGGCGCAACTAATGAAAAACTGTTTTTT
-	TRBJ1-1	-	TRBV27	CASSPPPGRAEAFF	TGTGCCAGCAGTCCCCCACCAGGGAGGGCTGAAGCTTTCTTT
-	TRBJ2-3	-	TRBV29-1	CSVEGGTDTQYF	TGCAGCGTTGAGGGGGGCACAGATACGCAGTATTTT
-	TRBJ2-1	-	TRBV5-4	CASSLVYQGDNEQFF	TGTGCCAGCAGCTTGGTATACCAGGGCGACAATGAGCAGTTCTTC
-	TRBJ2-3	once	TRBV20-1	CSARDPQAGVSDTQYF	TGCAGTGCTAGAGATCCGCAAGCGGGTGTCTCAGATACGCAGTATTTT
-	TRBJ2-1	-	TRBV19	CASSLKGSGFHNEQFF	TGTGCCAGTAGTTTGAAGGGTAGCGGTTTCCACAATGAGCAGTTCTTC
TRBD2	TRBJ2-1	once	TRBV27	CASSRSAGEVYNEQFF	TGTGCCAGCAGTCGATCAGCGGGAGAAGTCTACAATGAGCAGTTCTTC
TRBD2	TRBJ2-7	-	TRBV11-3	CASSEGTSGFYEQYF	TGTGCCAGCAGCGAAGGGACTAGCGGTTTCTACGAGCAGTACTTC
-	TRBJ1-5	-	TRBV6-1	CASSEWVTQGLSSNQPQHF	TGTGCCAGCAGTGAATGGGTGACCCAAGGGTTATCTAGCAATCAGCCCCAGCATTTT
-	TRBJ2-1	-	TRBV5-6	CASSLGQDSTNEQFF	TGTGCCAGCAGCTTGGGGCAGGATAGCACCAATGAGCAGTTCTTC
-	TRBJ2-1	-	TRBV27	CASSITGYNEQFF	TGTGCCAGCAGTATAACTGGCTACAATGAGCAGTTCTTC